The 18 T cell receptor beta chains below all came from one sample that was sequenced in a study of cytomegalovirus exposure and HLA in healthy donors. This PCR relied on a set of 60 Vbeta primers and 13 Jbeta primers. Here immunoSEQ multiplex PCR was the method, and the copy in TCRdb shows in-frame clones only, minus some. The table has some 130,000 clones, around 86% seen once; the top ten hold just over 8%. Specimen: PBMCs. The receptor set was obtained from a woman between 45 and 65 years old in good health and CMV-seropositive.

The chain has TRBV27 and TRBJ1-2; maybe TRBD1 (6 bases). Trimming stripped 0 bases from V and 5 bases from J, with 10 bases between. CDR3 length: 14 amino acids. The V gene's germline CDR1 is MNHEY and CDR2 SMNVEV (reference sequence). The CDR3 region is CASSLSRQGYGYTF. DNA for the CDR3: TGTGCCAGCAGTTTATCCCGCCAGGGGTATGGCTACACCTTC.

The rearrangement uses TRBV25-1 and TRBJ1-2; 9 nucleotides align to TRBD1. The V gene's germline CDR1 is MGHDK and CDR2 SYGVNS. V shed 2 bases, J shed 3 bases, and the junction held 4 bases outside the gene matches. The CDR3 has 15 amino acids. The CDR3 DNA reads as TGTGCCAGCAGTGAAAAAACAGGGGGCCACTATGGCTACACCTTC. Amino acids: CASSEKTGGHYGYTF.

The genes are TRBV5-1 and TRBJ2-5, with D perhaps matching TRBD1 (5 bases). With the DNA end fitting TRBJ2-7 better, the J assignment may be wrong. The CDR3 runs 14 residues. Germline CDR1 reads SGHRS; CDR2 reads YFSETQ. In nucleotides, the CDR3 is TGCGCCAGCAGTCCCGACAGTGTTCCCTACGAGCAGTACTTC. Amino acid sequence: CASSPDSVPYEQYF.

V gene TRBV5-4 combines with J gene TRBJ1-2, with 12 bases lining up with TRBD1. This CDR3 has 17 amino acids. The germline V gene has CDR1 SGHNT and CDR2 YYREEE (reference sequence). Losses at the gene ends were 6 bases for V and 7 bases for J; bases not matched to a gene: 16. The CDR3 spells CASTSAPGTGGLSGYTF. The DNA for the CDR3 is TGTGCCAGCACCTCAGCCCCCGGGACAGGGGGCCTGAGTGGCTACACCTTC.

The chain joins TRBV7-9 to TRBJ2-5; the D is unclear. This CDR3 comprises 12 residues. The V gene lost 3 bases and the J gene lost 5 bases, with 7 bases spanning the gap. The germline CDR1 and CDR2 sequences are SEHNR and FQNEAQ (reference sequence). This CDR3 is CASSFDKETQYF. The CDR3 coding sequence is TGTGCCAGCAGCTTTGACAAGGAGACCCAGTACTTC.

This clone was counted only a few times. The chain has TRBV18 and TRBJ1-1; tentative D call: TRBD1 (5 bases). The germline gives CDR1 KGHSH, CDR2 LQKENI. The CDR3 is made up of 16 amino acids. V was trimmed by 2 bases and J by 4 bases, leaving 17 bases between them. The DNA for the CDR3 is TGTGCCAGCTCACCAGGGGCCCCGCCAAGGGCCACTGAAGCTTTCTTT. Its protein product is CASSPGAPPRATEAFF.

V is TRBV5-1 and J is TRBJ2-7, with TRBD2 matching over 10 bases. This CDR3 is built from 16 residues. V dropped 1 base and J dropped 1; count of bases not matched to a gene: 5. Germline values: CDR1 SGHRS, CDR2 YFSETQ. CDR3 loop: CASSLSSSGSSYEQYF. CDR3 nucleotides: TGCGCCAGCAGCTTGTCGTCTAGCGGGAGTTCCTACGAGCAGTACTTC.

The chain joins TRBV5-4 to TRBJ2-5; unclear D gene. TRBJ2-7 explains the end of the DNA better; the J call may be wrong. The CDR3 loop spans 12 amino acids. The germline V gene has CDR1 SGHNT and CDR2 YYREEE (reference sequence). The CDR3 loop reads CASSLNENEQYF. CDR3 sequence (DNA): TGTGCCAGCAGCTTAAACGAGAACGAGCAGTACTTC.

CDR3 residues: CASSRQGIDYGYTF. As DNA, the CDR3 is TGTGCCAGCAGTCGACAGGGGATCGACTATGGCTACACCTTC. The chain employs TRBV5-5 and TRBJ1-2; 8 positions agree with TRBD1. Germline assignment: CDR1 SGHKS and CDR2 YYEKEE (reference sequence). V dropped 5 bases and J dropped 3; count of bases not matched to a gene: 6. The CDR3 runs 14 residues. The whole variable domain, filled in from reference TRBV5-5 and TRBJ1-2, reads DAGVTQSPTHLIKTRGQQVTLRCSPISGHKSVSWYQQVLGQGPQFIFQYYEKEERGRGNFPDRFSARQFPNYSSELNVNALLLGDSALYLCASSRQGIDYGYTFGSGTRLTVV.

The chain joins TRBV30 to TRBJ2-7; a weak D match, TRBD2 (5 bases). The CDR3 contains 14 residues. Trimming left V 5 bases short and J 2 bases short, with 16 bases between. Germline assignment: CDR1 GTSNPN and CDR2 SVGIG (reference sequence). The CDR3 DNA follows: TGTGCCTGGCCAGAGGTTAGGAGGCCCTACGAGCAGTACTTC. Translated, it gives CAWPEVRRPYEQYF.

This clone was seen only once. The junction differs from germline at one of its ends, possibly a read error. The chain's CDR3 is CASSISPIPYNERFF. Here the CDR3 DNA reads TGTGCCAGTAGTATATCCCCCATTCCCTACAATGAGCGGTTCTTC. This chain joins TRBV19 and TRBJ2-1; D is unresolved. CDR1 and CDR2 (germline): LNHDA, SQIVND (reference sequence). The CDR3 runs 15 residues. The full variable domain, in which reference TRBV19 and TRBJ2-1 provide the parts outside the CDR3, is DGGITQSPKYLFRKEGQNVTLSCEQNLNHDAMYWYRQDPGQGLRLIYYSQIVNDFQKGDIAEGYSVSREKKESFPLTVTSAQKNPTAFYLCASSISPIPYNERFFGPGTRLTVL.

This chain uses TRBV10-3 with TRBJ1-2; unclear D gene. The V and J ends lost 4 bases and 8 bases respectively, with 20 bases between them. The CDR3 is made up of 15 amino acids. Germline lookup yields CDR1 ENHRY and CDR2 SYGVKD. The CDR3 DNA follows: TGTGCCATCAGTGGGGAACAACGAGGGTTCGCCGGCTACACCTTC. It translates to CAISGEQRGFAGYTF.

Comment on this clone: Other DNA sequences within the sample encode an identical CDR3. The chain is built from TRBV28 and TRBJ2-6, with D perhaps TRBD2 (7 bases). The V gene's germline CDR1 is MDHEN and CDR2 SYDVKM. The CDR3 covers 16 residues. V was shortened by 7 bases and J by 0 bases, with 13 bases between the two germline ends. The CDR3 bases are TGTGCCAGCACCCGGGGGGCCTCCTCTGGGGCCAACGTCCTGACTTTC. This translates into CASTRGASSGANVLTF.

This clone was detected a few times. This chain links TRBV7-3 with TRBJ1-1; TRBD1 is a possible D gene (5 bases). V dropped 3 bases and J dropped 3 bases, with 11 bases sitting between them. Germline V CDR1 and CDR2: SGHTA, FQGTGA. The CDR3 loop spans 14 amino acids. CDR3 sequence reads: CASSFSGEDTEAFF. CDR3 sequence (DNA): TGTGCCAGCAGCTTCTCGGGGGAGGACACTGAAGCTTTCTTT.

This chain's CDR3 is CASSFGAQQPQHF. CDR3 DNA: TGTGCCAGCAGTTTTGGGGCGCAACAGCCCCAGCATTTT. The chain uses TRBV27 and TRBJ1-5, with a tentative D call TRBD1 (5 bases). Per the germline V gene, CDR1 is MNHEY and CDR2 is SMNVEV (reference sequence). Trimming stripped 3 bases from V and 7 bases from J, with 10 bases between. The CDR3 has 13 amino acids.

CDR3 sequence (DNA): TGTGCCAGCAACTCCCTGGGGGGACAGATATACGAGCAGTACTTC. It yields the protein CASNSLGGQIYEQYF. The chain recombines TRBV11-2 with TRBJ2-7; perhaps TRBD1 as D (7 bases). V lost 7 bases, J lost 4 bases, and 20 bases lay in between. Germline V gene lookup returns CDR1 SGHAT and CDR2 FQNNGV. The CDR3 is 15 residues long.

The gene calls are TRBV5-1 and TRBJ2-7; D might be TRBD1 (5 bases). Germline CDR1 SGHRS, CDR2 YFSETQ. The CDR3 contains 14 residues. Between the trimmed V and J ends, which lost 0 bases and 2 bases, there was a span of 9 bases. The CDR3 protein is CASSLVPGPYEQYF. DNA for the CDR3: TGCGCCAGCAGCTTGGTTCCAGGGCCCTACGAGCAGTACTTC.

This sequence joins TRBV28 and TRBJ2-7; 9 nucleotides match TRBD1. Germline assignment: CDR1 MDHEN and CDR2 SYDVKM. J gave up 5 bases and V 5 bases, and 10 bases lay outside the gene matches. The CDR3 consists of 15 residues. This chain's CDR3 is CASSLRQGGRDEQYF. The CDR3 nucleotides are TGTGCCAGCAGTCTACGACAGGGGGGAAGAGACGAGCAGTACTTC.